Sequencing of this TCR beta chain was carried out in a study of T-cell reconstitution after alpha-beta-depleted transplantation in children. This clonotype occurred a few times. Germline V gives CDR1 SQVTM, CDR2 ANQGSEA. The CDR3 has 12 residues. The ends were cut back, 1 base at V and 9 bases at J, with 12 bases in the middle. Unique molecular identifiers were incorporated during preparation of the TCRbeta library. TCRdb reprocessed the PCR reads with MiXCR, giving one entry per CDR3 protein. This table has hundreds of thousands of distinct CDR3 sequences, about 10% appearing once. The chain is built from TRBV29-1 and TRBJ1-1; D is perhaps TRBD1 (5 bases). The sequence came from a human donor who donated a stem cell graft to a child with acute myeloid leukemia. The sequences come from PBMCs from the stem cell graft donor, collected from the stem cell graft. CDR3 in amino acids: CSVEARGGKAFF. The CDR3 nucleotides are TGCAGCGTTGAAGCAAGGGGAGGGAAAGCTTTCTTT.